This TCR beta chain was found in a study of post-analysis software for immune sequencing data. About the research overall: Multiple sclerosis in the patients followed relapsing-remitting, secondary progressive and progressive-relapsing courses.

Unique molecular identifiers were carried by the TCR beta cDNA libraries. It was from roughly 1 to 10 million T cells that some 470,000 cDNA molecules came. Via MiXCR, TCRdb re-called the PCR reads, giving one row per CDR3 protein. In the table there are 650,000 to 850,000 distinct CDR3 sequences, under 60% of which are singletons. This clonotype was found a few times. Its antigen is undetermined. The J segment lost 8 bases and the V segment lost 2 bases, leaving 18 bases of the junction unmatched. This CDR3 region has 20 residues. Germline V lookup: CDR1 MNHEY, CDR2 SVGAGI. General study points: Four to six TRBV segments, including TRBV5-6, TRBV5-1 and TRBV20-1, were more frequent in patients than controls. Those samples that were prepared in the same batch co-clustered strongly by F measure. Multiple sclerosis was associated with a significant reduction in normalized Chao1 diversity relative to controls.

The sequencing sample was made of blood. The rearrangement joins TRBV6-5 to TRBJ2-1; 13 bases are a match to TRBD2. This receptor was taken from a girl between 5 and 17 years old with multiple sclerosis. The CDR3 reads CASSYRRIRRTSGSRDEQFF. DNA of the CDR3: TGTGCCAGCAGTTACAGGAGGATCCGGCGGACTAGCGGGAGTAGGGATGAGCAGTTCTTC.